This TCR beta chain originates from a study of OX40 agonist ivuxolimab in advanced cancers. Across the whole study: Treatment of patients was with ivuxolimab, an agonistic anti-OX40 (CD134) antibody.

To note about this clone: Its cognate antigen is unknown.

Overall study results and limits: Low normalized T-cell clonal expansion was additionally recorded for some nonresponders.

The table came from immunoSEQ multiplex PCR; TCRdb's copy has only in-frame clones and leaves some out. The sample holds about 35,000 clones, 70% to 85% seen once. Germline CDR1 and CDR2: MGHRA and YSYEKL. The CDR3 sequence is 15 residues long. Trimming took 8 bases from V and 4 from J, leaving 17 bases between them. V is TRBV4-1 and J is TRBJ2-2; a weak D match, TRBD2 (5 bases). The sequenced sample was CD4+ or CD8+ T cells sorted from blood, obtained in a trial of the OX40 agonist ivuxolimab. The receptor was derived from an adult with an advanced solid tumor such as melanoma, head and neck, liver or kidney cancer. The CDR3 is CASSEGAPGTGELFF. The CDR3 nucleotides read TGCGCCAGCTCAGAGGGAGCCCCCGGCACCGGGGAGCTGTTTTTT.